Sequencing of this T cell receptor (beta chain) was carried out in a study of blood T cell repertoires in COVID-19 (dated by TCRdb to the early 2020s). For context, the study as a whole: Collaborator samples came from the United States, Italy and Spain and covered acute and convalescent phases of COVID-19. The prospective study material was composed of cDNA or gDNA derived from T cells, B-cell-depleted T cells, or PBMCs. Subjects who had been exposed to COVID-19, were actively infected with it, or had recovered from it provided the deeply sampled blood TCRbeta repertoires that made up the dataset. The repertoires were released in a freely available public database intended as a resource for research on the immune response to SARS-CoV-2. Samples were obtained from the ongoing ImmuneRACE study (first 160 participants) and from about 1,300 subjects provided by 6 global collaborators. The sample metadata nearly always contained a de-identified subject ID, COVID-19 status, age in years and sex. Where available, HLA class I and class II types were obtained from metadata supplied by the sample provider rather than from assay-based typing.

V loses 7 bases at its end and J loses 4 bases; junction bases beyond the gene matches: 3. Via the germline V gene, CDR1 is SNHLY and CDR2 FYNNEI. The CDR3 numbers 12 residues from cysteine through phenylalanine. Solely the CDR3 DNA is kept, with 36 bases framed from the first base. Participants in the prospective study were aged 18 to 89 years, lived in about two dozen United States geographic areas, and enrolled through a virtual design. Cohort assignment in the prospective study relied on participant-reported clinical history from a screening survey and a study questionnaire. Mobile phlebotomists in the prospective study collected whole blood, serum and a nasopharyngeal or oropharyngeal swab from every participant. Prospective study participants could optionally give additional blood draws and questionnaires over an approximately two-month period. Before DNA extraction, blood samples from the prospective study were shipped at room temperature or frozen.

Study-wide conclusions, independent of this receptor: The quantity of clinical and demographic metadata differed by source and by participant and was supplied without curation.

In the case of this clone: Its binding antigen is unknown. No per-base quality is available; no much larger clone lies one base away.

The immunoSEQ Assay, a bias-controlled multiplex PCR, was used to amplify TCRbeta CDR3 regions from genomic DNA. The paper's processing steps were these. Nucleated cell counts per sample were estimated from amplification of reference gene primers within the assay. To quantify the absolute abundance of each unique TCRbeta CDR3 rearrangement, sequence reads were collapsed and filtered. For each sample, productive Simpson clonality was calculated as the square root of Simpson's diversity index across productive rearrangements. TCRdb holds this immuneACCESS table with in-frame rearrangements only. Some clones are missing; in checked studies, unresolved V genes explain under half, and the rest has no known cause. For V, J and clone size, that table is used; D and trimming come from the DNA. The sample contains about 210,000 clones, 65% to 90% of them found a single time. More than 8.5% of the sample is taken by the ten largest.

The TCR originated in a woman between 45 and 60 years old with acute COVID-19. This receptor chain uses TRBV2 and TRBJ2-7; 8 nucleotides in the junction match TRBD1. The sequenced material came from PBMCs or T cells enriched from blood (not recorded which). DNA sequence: TGTGCCAGCAACCGACAGGGGTACGAGCAGTACTTC. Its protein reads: CASNRQGYEQYF.